The rows below give T cell receptor beta chains drawn from one sample of a study of T-cell reconstitution after alpha-beta-depleted transplantation in children. TCRdb recomputed calls from the PCR reads with MiXCR, one row per CDR3 protein. Of about 480,000 distinct CDR3 sequences listed, around 13% are singletons. Material: PBMCs from the stem cell graft donor, obtained from the stem cell graft. The receptors shown here come from a human donor who donated a stem cell graft to a child with combined immunodeficiency. Both conserved end residues are part of each CDR3. D genes are given only for firm matches. Some rows have no size entry. The others give once, few or many, or a class for an expanded clone.

v_gene: TRBV30
abundance: once
j_gene: TRBJ2-3
d_gene: NA
CDR3aa: CAWSVRGGGTDTQYF
CDR3nt: TGTGCCTGGAGTGTACGGGGCGGGGGCACAGATACGCAGTATTTT

v_gene: TRBV12-3/TRBV12-4
abundance: few
j_gene: TRBJ1-4
d_gene: NA
CDR3aa: CASSPHAGATNEKLFF
CDR3nt: TGTGCCAGCAGCCCTCACGCGGGTGCAACTAATGAAAAACTGTTTTTT

v_gene: TRBV11-1
abundance: NA
j_gene: TRBJ2-1
d_gene: NA
CDR3aa: CASSLALVGNEQFF
CDR3nt: TGTGCCAGCAGCTTAGCCCTGGTCGGCAATGAGCAGTTCTTC

v_gene: TRBV29-1
abundance: many
j_gene: TRBJ1-1
d_gene: NA
CDR3aa: CSVAQGKDLNTEAFF
CDR3nt: TGCAGCGTTGCACAGGGTAAAGATTTGAACACTGAAGCTTTCTTT

v_gene: TRBV19
abundance: NA
j_gene: TRBJ2-3
d_gene: NA
CDR3aa: CASSILGASTSTDTQYF
CDR3nt: TGTGCCAGTAGTATATTGGGGGCTAGCACTAGCACAGATACGCAGTATTTT

v_gene: TRBV6-5
abundance: many
j_gene: TRBJ2-1
d_gene: NA
CDR3aa: CASSRDPKEQFF
CDR3nt: TGTGCCAGCAGTAGGGACCCCAAAGAGCAGTTCTTC

v_gene: TRBV27
abundance: NA
j_gene: TRBJ1-5
d_gene: NA
CDR3aa: CASSPSPGRNQPQHF
CDR3nt: TGTGCCAGCAGTCCGAGTCCAGGGAGGAATCAGCCCCAGCATTTT

v_gene: TRBV12-3/TRBV12-4
abundance: NA
j_gene: TRBJ1-1
d_gene: TRBD1
CDR3aa: CASSRTGKNTEAFF
CDR3nt: TGTGCCAGCAGTCGGACAGGGAAGAACACTGAAGCTTTCTTT

v_gene: TRBV20-1
abundance: once
j_gene: TRBJ2-3
d_gene: TRBD2
CDR3aa: CSASWGGVTDTQYF
CDR3nt: TGCAGTGCTAGCTGGGGGGGGGTTACAGATACGCAGTATTTT

v_gene: TRBV7-8
abundance: NA
j_gene: TRBJ2-2
d_gene: NA
CDR3aa: CASSLVIQNTGELFF
CDR3nt: TGTGCCAGCAGCTTAGTAATCCAGAACACCGGGGAGCTGTTTTTT

v_gene: TRBV28
abundance: few
j_gene: TRBJ2-7
d_gene: NA
CDR3aa: CASRFGGTVQGYEQYF
CDR3nt: TGTGCCAGCAGATTCGGGGGGACAGTCCAAGGCTACGAGCAGTACTTC

v_gene: TRBV12-3/TRBV12-4
abundance: few
j_gene: TRBJ2-3
d_gene: TRBD2
CDR3aa: CASSLKFLAGGSTDTQYF
CDR3nt: TGTGCCAGCAGTTTAAAGTTCCTAGCGGGGGGAAGCACAGATACGCAGTATTTT

v_gene: TRBV14
abundance: NA
j_gene: TRBJ2-1
d_gene: NA
CDR3aa: CASSQEWPNNEQFF
CDR3nt: TGTGCCAGCAGCCAAGAATGGCCTAACAATGAGCAGTTCTTC

v_gene: TRBV6-2/TRBV6-3
abundance: NA
j_gene: TRBJ2-1
d_gene: TRBD2
CDR3aa: CASSYSRTGTSGINEQFF
CDR3nt: TGTGCCAGCAGTTACTCCAGGACCGGGACTAGCGGGATTAATGAGCAGTTCTTC

v_gene: TRBV12-3/TRBV12-4
abundance: NA
j_gene: TRBJ2-1
d_gene: TRBD2
CDR3aa: CASSGFTSGSRYEQFF
CDR3nt: TGTGCCAGCAGCGGATTTACTAGCGGGAGTCGGTATGAGCAGTTCTTC

v_gene: TRBV24-1
abundance: few
j_gene: TRBJ2-5
d_gene: NA
CDR3aa: CATSDGALVRGDWETQYF
CDR3nt: TGTGCCACCAGTGATGGGGCTTTGGTTAGGGGCGATTGGGAGACCCAGTACTTC

v_gene: TRBV9
abundance: NA
j_gene: TRBJ2-1
d_gene: TRBD2
CDR3aa: CASKRGLANNEQFF
CDR3nt: TGTGCCAGCAAGCGGGGACTAGCAAACAATGAGCAGTTCTTC

v_gene: TRBV7-9
abundance: few
j_gene: TRBJ2-7
d_gene: TRBD2
CDR3aa: CASSSGTINEQYF
CDR3nt: TGTGCCAGCAGCTCTGGGACTATAAACGAGCAGTACTTC

v_gene: TRBV20-1
abundance: NA
j_gene: TRBJ1-6
d_gene: NA
CDR3aa: CSAAPEPWGNNSPLHF
CDR3nt: TGCAGTGCTGCACCGGAACCTTGGGGAAATAATTCACCCCTCCACTTT

v_gene: TRBV29-1
abundance: NA
j_gene: TRBJ2-7
d_gene: NA
CDR3aa: CSFRGDRYEQYF
CDR3nt: TGCAGCTTCAGGGGGGACCGCTACGAGCAGTACTTC